Below are 21 T cell receptor beta chains sequenced from a single sample in a study of regulatory T cells in long-lasting Graves disease. The sample's time point: newly diagnosed GD, antithyroid drugs for less than 3 months. Extracted RNA from PBMCs served as the source of the TCR library. For TCR beta, libraries came from iRepertoire HTBI primers and Arm-PCR of CDR3 regions. One entry per CDR3 protein results from TCRdb running MiXCR on the multiplex PCR reads. The sample consists of hundreds of thousands of distinct CDR3 sequences, more than 15% of them appearing once. This sample was shared with a second study, whose subject was T cells in Graves' hyperthyroidism and ophthalmopathy.

The sequenced sample was peripheral blood mononuclear cells (PBMCs), obtained at new diagnosis, from a patient treated with antithyroid drugs. All receptors come from a woman aged 35-65 years with Graves disease.

This clonotype was counted at least ten times. CDR3 sequence: CASSRTSGSTDTQYF. The DNA for the CDR3 is TGTGCCAGCAGCCGGACTAGCGGTAGCACAGATACGCAGTATTTT. The genes are TRBV2 and TRBJ2-3; the match to TRBD2 covers 10 bases. CDR1 is SNHLY, CDR2 FYNNEI, per germline. Unmatched junction bases numbered 3, after V lost 6 bases and J lost 0 bases. The CDR3 loop spans 15 amino acids.

Turning to this clonotype: A read error may be the cause here, since a much bigger clone is one base away. V and J are TRBV6-2 or TRBV6-3 and TRBJ1-1; the match to TRBD1 covers 8 bases. There are 19 residues in the CDR3. Germline V CDR1 and CDR2: MNHEY, SVGEGT. Losses at the gene ends were 5 bases for V and 1 base for J; bases not matched to a gene: 18. In DNA form, the CDR3 reads TGTGCCAGCAGTCTCCTGACAGGGGTCCTGCCGTATACGAACACTGAAGCTTTCTTT. It specifies CASSLLTGVLPYTNTEAFF.

The gene calls are TRBV14 and TRBJ2-7; D may be TRBD1 or TRBD2 (5 bases each). The CDR3 loop spans 14 amino acids. V shed 4 bases and J shed 6 bases, with 16 bases lying between them. CDR1 is SGHDN and CDR2 is FVKESK in the germline V gene. The CDR3 protein is CASSRPGRSTEQYF. The CDR3 region has the DNA TGTGCCAGCAGCCGACCGGGACGGAGTACCGAGCAGTACTTC.

Only one count was recorded for this clonotype. A much larger clone lies a single base off, so this may be a read error. This chain uses TRBV12-3 or TRBV12-4 with TRBJ1-2; D is uncertain. CDR3 length equals 13 residues. The CDR3 reads CASSSRAAYDYTF. The CDR3 region has the DNA TGTGCCAGCAGTTCCCGGGCTGCCTATGACTACACCTTC.

The genes are TRBV29-1 and TRBJ2-7; D remains ambiguous. Between the trimmed V and J ends, which lost 7 bases and 2 bases, there was a span of 15 bases. The CDR3 spans 13 residues. Germline-derived CDR1 and CDR2 are SQVTM and ANQGSEA. CDR3 loop: CSGYDEVAYEQYF. The DNA of the CDR3 is TGCAGCGGTTACGATGAGGTGGCCTACGAGCAGTACTTC.

V usage is TRBV29-1 and J usage is TRBJ2-3; no firm D call. Deletions cut 5 bases from V and 6 bases from J, with 6 bases between. CDR1 and CDR2 (germline): SQVTM, ANQGSEA. This CDR3 is built from 10 residues. CDR3 nucleotide sequence: TGCAGCGTTCTCGCCGATACGCAGTATTTT. This sequence encodes CSVLADTQYF.

V usage is TRBV6-1 and J usage is TRBJ2-1; a possible D gene is TRBD2 (5 bases). V lost 6 bases, J lost 8 bases, and 14 bases lay in between. CDR1 MNHNS and CDR2 SASEGT come from the germline V gene. The CDR3 spans 13 residues. The CDR3 nucleotides are TGTGCCAGCAGCGACCCACTAGTCTATGAGCAGTTCTTC. Protein: CASSDPLVYEQFF.

This clonotype came up many times. The gene calls are TRBV12-5 and TRBJ1-4; no reliable D call. Germline V gives CDR1 LGHNT, CDR2 FRNRAP. Trimming shortened V by 5 bases and J by 12 bases, and 10 bases separated the two germline ends. This CDR3 is built from 11 residues. The CDR3 sequence: CASGAGIELFF. CDR3 coding DNA: TGTGCTAGTGGTGCCGGAATCGAACTGTTTTTT.

This clonotype appeared many times. The chain recombines TRBV11-1 with TRBJ2-5, with 8 bases aligning to TRBD2. With V trimmed by 6 bases and J by 4 bases, 13 bases remained unmatched. Per germline, CDR1 SGHAT and CDR2 FQDESV (reference sequence). This CDR3 spans 16 amino acids. The CDR3, as DNA: TGTGCCAGCAGTCCCGACCGGGGGGGCCTGGTAGAGACCCAGTACTTC. Residues: CASSPDRGGLVETQYF.

This clonotype has at least ten counts. The V and J genes are TRBV28 and TRBJ2-3; 11 nucleotides agree with TRBD2. Germline CDR1 is MDHEN and CDR2 is SYDVKM. This CDR3 region has 18 residues. Trimming at V came to 4 bases and at J to 0 bases, leaving 9 bases not matched to a gene. Written as DNA, the CDR3 is TGTGCCAGCAGTTCCTTTAGCGGGGGGGACGGGAGCACAGATACGCAGTATTTT. It encodes CASSSFSGGDGSTDTQYF.

The sample holds a few counts of this clonotype. The rearrangement joins TRBV6-2 or TRBV6-3 to TRBJ1-3; D perhaps matches TRBD1 (6 bases). The ends were cut back, 0 bases at V and 0 bases at J, with 15 bases in the middle. Germline CDR1 and CDR2: MNHEY and SVGEGT. The CDR3 has 18 amino acids. DNA of the CDR3: TGTGCCAGCAGTTACTCGACGGCAGGGGCGCGCTCTGGAAACACCATATATTTT. It specifies CASSYSTAGARSGNTIYF.

The sample holds a few counts of this clonotype. This chain uses TRBV6-5 with TRBJ1-1, with TRBD1 matching 11 bases. The CDR3 contains 17 residues. CDR1 is MNHEY and CDR2 is SVGAGI in the germline V gene. With 0 bases clipped from V and 9 bases from J, the junction kept 12 bases outside the gene matches. The CDR3 region has the DNA TGTGCCAGCAGTTACTCGAGGACAGGGGGCGAGGTTTGGAAAGCTTTCTTT. Translation: CASSYSRTGGEVWKAFF.

The V and J genes are TRBV11-2 and TRBJ2-1, with 12 bases identical to TRBD2. Unmatched junction bases numbered 16, after V lost 2 bases and J lost 2 bases. Looked up from germline, CDR1 is SGHAT and CDR2 is FQNNGV. The CDR3 is 21 amino acids. The DNA for the CDR3 is TGTGCCAGCAGCTTAATCAGTAGTAGCCTAGCGGGGGGGCATCCCTACAATGAGCAGTTCTTC. It specifies CASSLISSSLAGGHPYNEQFF.

This clonotype was recorded a few times. V is TRBV4-2 and J is TRBJ2-2; the D is unclear. This CDR3 comprises 14 residues. V lost 1 base, J lost 7 bases, and 10 bases lay in between. CDR1 and CDR2 (germline): LGHNA, YNFKEQ. In DNA form, the CDR3 reads TGTGCCAGCAGCCAAGTCCCAGCCCTCGGGGAGCTGTTTTTT. Encoded protein: CASSQVPALGELFF.

This clonotype was seen a handful of times. Likely a read error: the CDR3 ends without its conserved phenylalanine or tryptophan. The V and J genes are TRBV29-1 and TRBJ1-1; 7 bases agree with TRBD1. The V gene's germline CDR1 is SQVTM and CDR2 ANQGSEA. This CDR3 has 14 residues. The J segment lost 6 bases and the V segment lost 0 bases, leaving 7 bases of the junction unmatched. CDR3 nucleotide sequence: TGCAGCGTTGAAGAGCCAGGGGGTAGGGCTGAAGCTTTCTCT. This translates into CSVEEPGGRAEAFS.

This clonotype was observed at least ten times. The J gene is TRBJ2-7, the V gene TRBV6-9; 11 positions agree with TRBD1. The CDR3 contains 17 residues. With 3 bases clipped from V and 3 bases from J, the junction kept 10 bases outside the gene matches. CDR1 MNHGY and CDR2 SVAAGI come from the germline V gene. For the CDR3, the DNA is TGTGCCAGCAGTTACTCCTTCCGGGACAGGGGGATCTACGAGCAGTACTTC. It codes for CASSYSFRDRGIYEQYF.

This clonotype came up a few times. V usage is TRBV5-1 and J usage is TRBJ1-1; 10 positions agree with TRBD1. Germline V lookup: CDR1 SGHRS, CDR2 YFSETQ. This CDR3 spans 16 amino acids. V lost 3 bases to trimming and J lost 4 bases; unmatched junction nucleotides: 9. CDR3 bases: TGCGCCAGCAGCTACCGGACAGGGGGGCTGGGCACTGAAGCTTTCTTT. Its protein is CASSYRTGGLGTEAFF. Full variable domain (outside the CDR3, taken from reference TRBV5-1 and TRBJ1-1): KAGVTQTPRYLIKTRGQQVTLSCSPISGHRSVSWYQQTPGQGLQFLFEYFSETQRNKGNFPGRFSGRQFSNSRSEMNVSTLELGDSALYLCASSYRTGGLGTEAFFGQGTRLTVV.

Notes on this clonotype: It may be a read error: a sequence one base away is much more abundant. The gene calls are TRBV3-1 and TRBJ2-1; D might be TRBD1 (5 bases). Germline V CDR1 and CDR2: LGHDT, YNNKEL (reference sequence). This CDR3 has 12 amino acids. The V end was cut by 3 bases, the J end by 5 bases, with 5 bases between. This CDR3 reads CASSHRDNEQFF. The CDR3 DNA follows: TGTGCCAGCAGCCACAGGGACAATGAGCAGTTCTTC.

This chain uses TRBV29-1 with TRBJ1-1; no clear D. The CDR3 runs to 11 residues. V lost 3 bases and J 2 bases, leaving 4 bases between the germline ends. The germline V gene encodes CDR1 SQVTM and CDR2 ANQGSEA. The chain's CDR3 is CSVDGNTEAFF. CDR3 nucleotides: TGCAGCGTTGACGGAAACACTGAAGCTTTCTTT.

This clonotype was observed at least ten times. The chain recombines TRBV10-3 with TRBJ1-1, with TRBD1 identical over 9 bases. CDR1 ENHRY and CDR2 SYGVKD come from the germline V gene. The CDR3 consists of 19 residues. V lost 3 bases to trimming and J lost 0 bases; unmatched junction nucleotides: 14. The CDR3 region is CAISEALAPGQGMNTEAFF. The CDR3 DNA sequence: TGTGCCATCAGTGAAGCACTGGCGCCGGGACAGGGAATGAACACTGAAGCTTTCTTT.

This clonotype was counted many times. The chain is built from TRBV11-2 and TRBJ2-7, with 9 nucleotides matching TRBD1. The CDR3 has 14 residues. Per the germline V gene, CDR1 is SGHAT and CDR2 is FQNNGV. V was clipped by 5 bases and J by 4 bases; unmatched bases: 6. This chain's CDR3 is CASSLGTGTYEQYF. Here the CDR3 DNA reads TGTGCCAGCAGCCTCGGGACAGGGACGTACGAGCAGTACTTC.